Listed here is a single T cell receptor beta chain. These data come from a study of T cell changes during pregnancy in multiple sclerosis. Sequencing was performed with immunoSEQ multiplex PCR; in TCRdb, only in-frame clones are kept and a portion is missing. The profile shows over 65,000 clones, 90% to 95% of them singletons. CDR1 is SEHNR and CDR2 is FQNEAQ in the germline V gene (reference sequence). V shed 1 base, J shed 0 bases, and the junction held 2 bases outside the gene matches. This CDR3 has 17 residues. The source is a female donor with multiple sclerosis, enrolled in a pregnancy study. V is TRBV7-9 and J is TRBJ2-3, with 12 bases matching TRBD2. The sample here was peripheral blood, taken in the first trimester of pregnancy. The DNA of the CDR3 is TGTGCCAGCAGCTTAGGGGGGACTAGCGGGAGCACAGATACGCAGTATTTT. Its protein is CASSLGGTSGSTDTQYF.